Following are 22 T cell receptor beta chains from one sample sequenced in a study of CD4+ T cells in melanoma. Using immunoSEQ multiplex PCR, the repertoire was profiled, and TCRdb retains in-frame clones only, with some absent. The data show about 110,000 clones, with about nine tenths seen just once and 3.3% held by the top ten. The sequencing input was peripheral blood. These receptors all come from a human donor with melanoma.

The rearrangement joins TRBV5-1 to TRBJ2-7, with 9 bases matching TRBD1. Germline lookup yields CDR1 SGHRS and CDR2 YFSETQ. The CDR3 is 16 residues long. Germline trimming cut 4 bases from V and 1 base from J; bases unmatched to any gene: 9. Here the CDR3 DNA reads TGCGCCAGCAGCGCAACAGGGGGCAGTTTTTCCTACGAGCAGTACTTC. As protein: CASSATGGSFSYEQYF.

V and J are TRBV6-5 and TRBJ1-1; TRBD1 aligns across 7 bases. The germline V gene has CDR1 MNHEY and CDR2 SVGAGI. After removal of 6 bases from V and 4 bases from J, the junction contained 2 bases not matched to a gene. This CDR3 contains 12 residues. The CDR3 spells CASSRQGTEAFF. The CDR3 DNA reads as TGTGCCAGCAGCCGACAGGGCACTGAAGCTTTCTTT.

This clone was detected only once. This rearrangement joins TRBV28 to TRBJ2-2, with 7 bases that match TRBD2. The CDR3 runs to 17 residues. The J segment lost 4 bases and the V segment lost 3 bases, leaving 11 bases of the junction unmatched. Germline assignment: CDR1 MDHEN and CDR2 SYDVKM. CDR3 bases: TGTGCCAGCAGTTTTATGGGGAGCGGGGCGCGCACCGGGGAGCTGTTTTTT. It encodes CASSFMGSGARTGELFF.

The J gene is TRBJ2-5, the V gene TRBV14; no clear D gene. CDR3 size: 14 residues. Germline V gene lookup returns CDR1 SGHDN and CDR2 FVKESK. V was cut by 1 base and J by 5 bases, with 11 bases left in between. The CDR3 region is CASSQALAGETQYF. As DNA, the CDR3 is TGTGCCAGCAGCCAAGCGTTAGCTGGGGAGACCCAGTACTTC.

The chain has TRBV11-2 and TRBJ2-3; D is undetermined. The CDR3 has 12 residues. V was pared by 0 bases and J by 6 bases, with 4 bases between. Germline values: CDR1 SGHAT, CDR2 FQNNGV. The CDR3 DNA reads as TGTGCCAGCAGCTTAGACCATGATACGCAGTATTTT. Residues: CASSLDHDTQYF. The variable domain in full, with the rest retrieved from reference TRBV11-2 and TRBJ2-3, is EAGVAQSPRYKIIEKRQSVAFWCNPISGHATLYWYQQILGQGPKLLIQFQNNGVVDDSQLPKDRFSAERLKGVDSTLKIQPAKLEDSAVYLCASSLDHDTQYFGPGTRLTVL.

This clone was seen a single time. The gene calls are TRBV15 and TRBJ2-5; D gene unclear. The V and J ends lost 1 base and 3 bases respectively, with 6 bases between them. Germline CDR1 and CDR2: LNHNV and YYDKDF (reference sequence). This CDR3 is 13 amino acids long. The CDR3 reads CATSRGLEETQYF. The CDR3 nucleotides are TGTGCCACCAGCAGAGGACTCGAAGAGACCCAGTACTTC.

This clone was seen only once. The chain uses TRBV11-2 and TRBJ1-1; 8 bases map to TRBD1. The germline CDR1 and CDR2 sequences are SGHAT and FQNNGV. Losses at the gene ends were 3 bases for V and 1 base for J; bases not matched to a gene: 1. The CDR3 consists of 14 residues. CDR3 sequence reads: CASSFGQGNTEAFF. CDR3 sequence (DNA): TGTGCCAGCAGCTTCGGACAGGGGAACACTGAAGCTTTCTTT.

The rearrangement uses TRBV19 and TRBJ1-1, with D possibly TRBD1 on 5 matching bases. This CDR3 is built from 13 residues. Trimming stripped 3 bases from V and 5 bases from J, with 10 bases between. Germline CDR1 and CDR2: LNHDA and SQIVND (reference sequence). The CDR3 nucleotides read TGTGCCAGTAGTATTGGGGGGAAAACTGAAGCTTTCTTT. Translating gives CASSIGGKTEAFF.

This clone came up once. Different DNA sequences within this sample yield the same CDR3. This rearrangement joins TRBV9 to TRBJ2-3; 10 bases map to TRBD2. Unmatched junction bases numbered 5, after V lost 0 bases and J lost 4 bases. The germline V gene has CDR1 SGDLS and CDR2 YYNGEE. CDR3 length: 16 residues. CDR3 coding DNA: TGTGCCAGCAGCGTAGGGCTAGCGGGGGTTGCAGATACGCAGTATTTT. Protein product: CASSVGLAGVADTQYF.

The V gene is TRBV5-1, the J gene TRBJ2-7, with D hard to call. V lost 4 bases and J 0 bases, leaving 11 bases between the germline ends. There are 14 residues in the CDR3. Germline CDR1 is SGHRS and CDR2 is YFSETQ. This CDR3 is CASSGWHPSYEQYF. The CDR3 DNA sequence: TGCGCCAGCAGCGGGTGGCACCCCTCCTACGAGCAGTACTTC.

In its sample, this clone was seen a few times. V is TRBV25-1 and J is TRBJ1-5; maybe TRBD1 (5 bases). Deletions cut 0 bases from V and 5 bases from J, with 8 bases between. Germline lookup yields CDR1 MGHDK and CDR2 SYGVNS. The CDR3 is 14 amino acids. The CDR3 DNA reads TGTGCCAGCAGTGAATACGGACAATATCAGCCCCAGCATTTT. Protein product: CASSEYGQYQPQHF.

The rearrangement uses TRBV18 and TRBJ2-2; 7 bases match TRBD2. The germline V gene has CDR1 KGHSH and CDR2 LQKENI. Trimming cost V 4 bases and J 5 bases; bases outside gene matches: 10. The CDR3 contains 16 residues. CDR3 nucleotide sequence: TGTGCCAGCTCACTAAACGGCGGGAGAGGTACCGGGGAGCTGTTTTTT. Translated, it gives CASSLNGGRGTGELFF. The whole variable domain, remainder taken from reference TRBV18 and TRBJ2-2, is NAGVMQNPRHLVRRRGQEARLRCSPMKGHSHVYWYRQLPEEGLKFMVYLQKENIIDESGMPKERFSAEFPKEGPSILRIQQVVRGDSAAYFCASSLNGGRGTGELFFGEGSRLTVL.

In its sample, this clone was seen a few times. The J gene is TRBJ2-7, the V gene TRBV7-3, with TRBD1 matching 8 bases. This CDR3 region has 14 residues. V lost 5 bases, J lost 0 bases, and 3 bases stayed unmatched. Germline V lookup: CDR1 SGHTA, CDR2 FQGTGA. The CDR3 nucleotides are TGTGCCAGCAGCAGGGACAGGTTCTCCTACGAGCAGTACTTC. Amino acid sequence: CASSRDRFSYEQYF.

CDR3 amino acids: CASSPRLGATQYF. The CDR3 DNA reads as TGTGCCAGCAGCCCAAGACTTGGGGCGACGCAGTATTTT. This rearrangement joins TRBV6-5 to TRBJ2-3; possibly TRBD1 for D (5 bases). The CDR3 loop spans 13 amino acids. Trimming left V 6 bases short and J 9 bases short, with 16 bases between. Germline V lookup: CDR1 MNHEY, CDR2 SVGAGI.

This clone was counted a single time. This chain connects TRBV28 to TRBJ2-1; 10 positions agree with TRBD1. Trimming at V came to 6 bases and at J to 6 bases, leaving 11 bases not matched to a gene. Germline CDR1 reads MDHEN; CDR2 reads SYDVKM. This CDR3 is built from 16 residues. Written as DNA, the CDR3 is TGTGCCAGCAGGCGGACAGGGGGAAAGCGGGTCAATGAGCAGTTCTTC. Encoded protein: CASRRTGGKRVNEQFF.

This clone was counted once. The J gene is TRBJ2-5, the V gene TRBV5-6; 9 bases map to TRBD2. Germline lookup yields CDR1 SGHDT and CDR2 YYEEEE. CDR3 length: 16 residues. V trimming: 2 bases; J trimming: 2 bases; junction bases outside the gene matches: 7. The CDR3 DNA sequence: TGTGCCAGCAGCTTAGGACCGGGACTAGCTCAAGAGACCCAGTACTTC. This codes for CASSLGPGLAQETQYF.

The chain is built from TRBV18 and TRBJ2-1, with TRBD2 matching 11 bases. CDR1 is KGHSH, CDR2 LQKENI, per germline. The CDR3 spans 16 residues. V was pared by 9 bases and J by 5 bases, with 12 bases of the junction left unmatched. The CDR3 DNA sequence: TGTGCCAGTCGACCCCTCCCTAGCGGGGGGAACAATGAGCAGTTCTTC. Translation gives CASRPLPSGGNNEQFF.

The rearrangement uses TRBV4-3 and TRBJ2-2; 9 nucleotides agree with TRBD1. CDR3 length equals 14 residues. V lost 8 bases to trimming and J lost 3 bases; unmatched junction nucleotides: 4. Germline CDR1 LGHNA, CDR2 YSLEER. The CDR3 loop is CASGTGLDTGELFF. As DNA, the CDR3 is TGCGCCAGCGGGACAGGGTTGGACACCGGGGAGCTGTTTTTT.

This chain uses TRBV5-5 with TRBJ1-1; no firm D call. Germline V CDR1 and CDR2: SGHKS, YYEKEE (reference sequence). Trimming took 3 bases from V and 2 from J, leaving 8 bases between them. The CDR3 loop spans 13 amino acids. CDR3 coding DNA: TGTGCCAGCAGCTGGACGGCTAACACTGAAGCTTTCTTT. Residues: CASSWTANTEAFF.

This chain uses TRBV5-4 with TRBJ2-3, with D perhaps being TRBD1 or TRBD2 (6 bases each). CDR3 size: 14 residues. Germline V gene lookup returns CDR1 SGHNT and CDR2 YYREEE (reference sequence). V was pared by 4 bases and J by 3 bases, with 12 bases between. CDR3 bases: TGTGCCAGCAGCAGGGGGGTTGAAACAGATACGCAGTATTTT. Protein: CASSRGVETDTQYF. The complete variable domain, with remaining parts taken from reference TRBV5-4 and TRBJ2-3, reads ETGVTQSPTHLIKTRGQQVTLRCSSQSGHNTVSWYQQALGQGPQFIFQYYREEENGRGNFPPRFSGLQFPNYSSELNVNALELDDSALYLCASSRGVETDTQYFGPGTRLTVL.

This chain uses TRBV6-5 with TRBJ1-6; the D is unclear. Germline CDR1 is MNHEY and CDR2 is SVGAGI. CDR3 length: 12 amino acids. The ends were cut back, 0 bases at V and 12 bases at J, with 6 bases in the middle. CDR3 nucleotide sequence: TGTGCCAGCAGTTACTCGCACGAACCCCTCCACTTT. Protein product: CASSYSHEPLHF.

CDR3 in amino acids: CAISDNESTDTQYF. In DNA, the CDR3 is TGTGCCATCAGTGATAACGAAAGCACAGATACGCAGTATTTT. This chain uses TRBV10-3 with TRBJ2-3; D is undetermined. Trimming took off 3 bases at V and 0 bases at J, with 7 bases between the two ends. The germline V gene encodes CDR1 ENHRY and CDR2 SYGVKD. The CDR3 loop spans 14 amino acids.